A selection of T cell receptor beta chains follows, all from one sample in a study of T cell responses to AZD1222 COVID-19 vaccine. Repertoires were generated with immunoSEQ multiplex PCR, while TCRdb's copy carries only in-frame clones and drops some. The profile shows 90,000 to 120,000 clones, more than 75% of them singletons. The sequenced sample was peripheral blood, obtained 28 days after the second dose of the MenACWY control vaccine. These receptors were collected from an adult who received the MenACWY meningococcal vaccine as a control. CDR3s include the opening cysteine and the closing phenylalanine or tryptophan. D genes are given only for firm matches. The listing skips clone size in some rows; elsewhere it reads once, few, many or a size class.

NA | NA | TRBJ1-4 | TRBV6-5 | CASSYGRKNEKLFF | TGTGCCAGCAGTTACGGGAGGAAGAATGAAAAACTGTTTTTT
NA | NA | TRBJ2-2 | TRBV5-1 | CASSLEATGELFF | TGCGCCAGCAGCTTGGAAGCGACCGGGGAGCTGTTTTTT
few | NA | TRBJ2-1 | TRBV9 | CASSPRSRVYNEQFF | TGTGCCAGCAGCCCACGTTCCAGGGTCTACAATGAGCAGTTCTTC
once | NA | TRBJ2-7 | TRBV6-6 | CASSYSDEQYF | TGTGCCAGCAGTTACTCGGACGAGCAGTACTTC
NA | NA | TRBJ1-4 | TRBV28 | CASSRAGGGRLGEKLFF | TGTGCCAGCAGCCGGGCTGGCGGGGGGCGTTTGGGTGAAAAACTGTTTTTT
NA | NA | TRBJ1-4 | TRBV5-1 | CASSLGRPTNEKLFF | TGCGCCAGCAGCTTGGGACGGCCAACTAATGAAAAACTGTTTTTT
many | TRBD1 | TRBJ2-7 | TRBV7-9 | CAGTRTGGGEQYF | TGTGCCGGGACCCGGACAGGGGGCGGCGAGCAGTACTTC
NA | NA | TRBJ1-1 | TRBV7-2 | CASSLVSRWNTEAFF | TGTGCCAGCAGCTTAGTAAGCAGGTGGAACACTGAAGCTTTCTTT
NA | TRBD2 | TRBJ2-1 | TRBV27 | CASSLSGGSYSEQFF | TGTGCCAGCAGTTTATCCGGGGGGAGCTACAGTGAGCAGTTCTTC
NA | NA | TRBJ1-1 | TRBV11-2 | CASSLANAGPEAFF | TGTGCCAGCAGCTTGGCGAATGCAGGGCCTGAAGCTTTCTTT
NA | NA | TRBJ1-1 | TRBV5-1 | CASTPDHSGYTEAFF | TGCGCCAGCACCCCAGATCATTCAGGGTACACTGAAGCTTTCTTT
few | TRBD1 | TRBJ1-1 | TRBV28 | CASSFLNMGQESTEAFF | TGTGCCAGCAGTTTCCTCAACATGGGACAGGAGAGCACTGAAGCTTTCTTT
once | NA | TRBJ1-2 | TRBV7-9 | CASSPGLFKGRLDYGYTF | TGTGCCAGCAGCCCGGGTCTTTTCAAGGGTCGGCTCGACTATGGCTACACCTTC
NA | NA | TRBJ2-5 | TRBV6-2/TRBV6-3 | CASSYRWETQYF | TGTGCCAGCAGTTACCGGTGGGAGACCCAGTACTTC
NA | TRBD1 | TRBJ1-2 | TRBV7-2 | CASSGQGHGNYGYTF | TGTGCCAGCAGTGGACAGGGCCATGGCAACTATGGCTACACCTTC
NA | NA | TRBJ2-2 | TRBV28 | CATQGSPPNTGELFF | TGTGCCACCCAGGGGAGCCCACCCAACACCGGGGAGCTGTTTTTT
NA | TRBD1 | TRBJ1-6 | TRBV11-1 | CASSFTGENSPLHF | TGTGCCAGCAGCTTCACAGGGGAGAATTCACCCCTCCACTTT
NA | NA | TRBJ2-5 | TRBV7-2 | CASSSRTTGGGTQYF | TGTGCCAGCAGCTCCAGGACAACAGGAGGGGGGACCCAGTACTTC
NA | NA | TRBJ2-2 | TRBV28 | CASRRTEGLFF | TGTGCCAGCAGGAGGACGGAAGGGCTGTTTTTT
NA | NA | TRBJ1-2 | TRBV29-1 | CSVEGIGGYTF | TGCAGCGTTGAAGGGATTGGTGGCTACACCTTC
NA | TRBD2 | TRBJ2-7 | TRBV5-5 | CASSFGRGFSFEQYF | TGTGCCAGCAGCTTTGGGAGGGGTTTCTCCTTCGAGCAGTACTTC
NA | NA | TRBJ1-1 | TRBV6-5 | CATTGLLNTEAFF | TGTGCCACTACCGGACTCCTGAACACTGAAGCTTTCTTT
NA | TRBD1 | TRBJ1-2 | TRBV2 | CASSADRGQGYGYTF | TGTGCCAGCAGCGCTGACAGGGGGCAAGGCTATGGCTACACCTTC
NA | TRBD2 | TRBJ2-1 | TRBV24-1 | CATSDSGLAGGEQFF | TGTGCCACCAGTGATTCGGGACTAGCGGGGGGGGAGCAGTTCTTC
NA | TRBD1 | TRBJ2-1 | TRBV5-1 | CASSRDRVEYNEQFF | TGCGCCAGCAGCCGTGACAGGGTTGAATACAATGAGCAGTTCTTC
NA | TRBD2 | TRBJ2-3 | TRBV9 | CASSLGGGPGTDTQYF | TGTGCCAGCAGCCTCGGCGGGGGACCCGGCACAGATACGCAGTATTTT
NA | NA | TRBJ1-3 | TRBV3-1/TRBV3-2 | CASSQGTASGNTIYF | TGTGCCAGCAGCCAAGGGACAGCTTCTGGAAACACCATATATTTT
NA | NA | TRBJ2-7 | TRBV6-5 | CASSPGTATTYEQYF | TGTGCCAGCAGTCCCGGGACGGCGACAACCTACGAGCAGTACTTC